One and the same sample provided the 13 T cell receptor beta chains below, sequenced in a study of OX40 agonist ivuxolimab in advanced cancers. TCRdb's table, derived via immunoSEQ multiplex PCR, lists solely in-frame clones and lacks some. The table includes about 100,000 clones, about four fifths detected once. The input for sequencing was CD4+ or CD8+ T cells sorted from blood, taken in a trial of the OX40 agonist ivuxolimab. Receptor source: an adult with an advanced solid tumor such as melanoma, head and neck, liver or kidney cancer.

The V call is TRBV12-5, the J call TRBJ1-1; D gene uncertain. Germline loops: CDR1 LGHNT, CDR2 FRNRAP. CDR3 length: 14 amino acids. V lost 8 bases and J 1 base, leaving 14 bases between the germline ends. CDR3: CASRPGEANTEAFF. CDR3 nucleotide sequence: TGTGCTAGTAGGCCAGGTGAGGCGAACACTGAAGCTTTCTTT.

The chain is built from TRBV15 and TRBJ2-3; possibly TRBD1 or TRBD2 for D (6 bases each). CDR3 size: 15 residues. The V and J ends lost 3 bases and 0 bases respectively, with 10 bases between them. From germline, CDR1 is LNHNV and CDR2 YYDKDF (reference sequence). The CDR3 sequence: CATSRGGGSTDTQYF. The CDR3 bases are TGTGCCACCAGCAGGGGGGGCGGGAGCACAGATACGCAGTATTTT.

The CDR3 bases are TGTGCCAGCACTTTAGGACAGGCAAGCAATCAGCCCCAGCATTTT. Translating gives CASTLGQASNQPQHF. The chain employs TRBV6-1 and TRBJ1-5, with 7 bases identical to TRBD1. CDR3 length: 15 amino acids. J was trimmed by 1 base and V by 7 bases; bases with no gene match: 7. Germline V CDR1 and CDR2: MNHNS, SASEGT.

This chain links TRBV11-2 with TRBJ2-7; D possibly corresponds to TRBD2 (5 bases). Germline assignment: CDR1 SGHAT and CDR2 FQNNGV. This CDR3 is built from 13 residues. Trimming took 5 bases from V and 6 from J, leaving 14 bases between them. Written as DNA, the CDR3 is TGTGCCAGCAGCGCCTATACAGCGGTCGAGCAGTACTTC. Translating gives CASSAYTAVEQYF.

The gene calls are TRBV27 and TRBJ2-5, with 9 bases aligning to TRBD2. Germline V CDR1 and CDR2: MNHEY, SMNVEV (reference sequence). The CDR3 runs to 13 residues. Trimming at V came to 6 bases and at J to 5 bases, leaving 4 bases not matched to a gene. This CDR3 is CASRAGGQETQYF. For the CDR3, the DNA is TGTGCCAGCAGGGCGGGGGGGCAGGAGACCCAGTACTTC.

This clone was detected once. The rearrangement joins TRBV29-1 to TRBJ2-6; 8 bases line up with TRBD2. Germline values: CDR1 SQVTM, CDR2 ANQGSEA. The CDR3 is 17 amino acids. Trimming cost V 8 bases and J 4 bases; bases outside gene matches: 16. CDR3 residues: CSPHARRGARGANVLTF. The CDR3 bases are TGCAGCCCCCACGCTCGGCGGGGGGCGCGAGGGGCCAACGTCCTGACTTTC.

The chain recombines TRBV18 with TRBJ2-3, with D possibly matching TRBD1 (7 bases). The germline CDR1 and CDR2 sequences are KGHSH and LQKENI. Trimming pared 0 bases from V and 6 bases from J, leaving 10 bases between. CDR3 length: 14 residues. Here the CDR3 reads CASSPPAGGDTQYF. The CDR3, as DNA: TGTGCCAGCTCACCACCCGCAGGGGGGGATACGCAGTATTTT.

This clone appeared once. The rearrangement joins TRBV5-6 to TRBJ2-5, with D maybe TRBD2 (5 bases). The better agreement between TRBJ2-7 and the DNA end casts doubt on the J call. CDR3 length: 16 residues. The germline V gene encodes CDR1 SGHDT and CDR2 YYEEEE. The CDR3 loop is CASSLGLLGAVYEQYF. Written as DNA, the CDR3 is TGTGCCAGCAGCTTGGGGCTACTAGGAGCCGTCTACGAGCAGTACTTC.

V and J are TRBV2 and TRBJ1-1; a possible D gene is TRBD1 (6 bases). This CDR3 has 15 residues. Germline-derived CDR1 and CDR2 are SNHLY and FYNNEI. Trimming took off 3 bases at V and 2 bases at J, with 13 bases between the two ends. As DNA, the CDR3 is TGTGCCAGCAGTGATAGGTCACAGGGAAACACTGAAGCTTTCTTT. Encoded protein: CASSDRSQGNTEAFF.

This chain joins TRBV5-1 and TRBJ1-1, with 9 nucleotides matching TRBD1. V shed 2 bases and J 5 bases; nucleotides not matched to a gene: 13. The germline CDR1 and CDR2 sequences are SGHRS and YFSETQ. This CDR3 is 17 amino acids long. The CDR3 DNA follows: TGCGCCAGCAGCTTACTACCGGGACAGGGAGGTGGGACTGAAGCTTTCTTT. This gives the protein CASSLLPGQGGGTEAFF.

J is TRBJ2-7 and V is TRBV27; 7 positions match TRBD1. V gave up 3 bases and J gave up 3 bases; unmatched junction bases: 5. CDR1 is MNHEY and CDR2 is SMNVEV in the germline V gene (reference sequence). This CDR3 region has 14 residues. Here the CDR3 DNA reads TGTGCCAGCAGTTTTGGGGACAGAGTCTACGAGCAGTACTTC. It yields the protein CASSFGDRVYEQYF.

The rearrangement uses TRBV7-2 and TRBJ2-1, with D unresolved. The CDR3 length is 14 residues. CDR1 is SGHTA and CDR2 is FQGNSA in the germline V gene. V was cut by 5 bases and J by 7 bases, with 15 bases left in between. DNA for the CDR3: TGTGCCAGCAGCCCAGGAGAAGGTGTAAATGAGCAGTTCTTC. This codes for CASSPGEGVNEQFF.

The rearrangement joins TRBV10-3 to TRBJ1-3, with D perhaps matching TRBD1 (6 bases). Deletions cut 6 bases from V and 4 bases from J, with 13 bases between. This CDR3 region has 14 residues. The germline V gene encodes CDR1 ENHRY and CDR2 SYGVKD. CDR3 protein: CAIRDSVRGNTIYF. The CDR3, as DNA: TGTGCCATCAGGGACAGCGTCCGAGGAAACACCATATATTTT.